The present T cell receptor beta chain was sequenced within a study of T cell repertoires in cytomegalovirus infection. A word on this clonotype: Its antigen is still unknown.

Notes on the study in general: Cumulative frequency of public TCR beta families picked out carriers of CMV plus the relevant HLA.

TCRdb processed the reads anew with MiXCR; each CDR3 protein has one entry. Among 700,000 to 850,000 distinct CDR3 sequences listed, 30% to 35% were seen once. This receptor was obtained from a human donor in good health (CMV status not recorded). Some clones in this sample may be carry-over from other donors' samples. The sample consisted of cultured CD8+ T cells from PBMCs, taken from culture after CMV antigen stimulation.

In DNA, the CDR3 is TGTGCCACACCGGGACAGGGAGATTCACCCCTCCACTTT. This encodes CATPGQGDSPLHF. V usage is TRBV2 and J usage is TRBJ1-6; 9 nucleotides match TRBD1. CDR1 and CDR2 (germline): SNHLY, FYNNEI. Trimming at V came to 10 bases and at J to 8 bases, leaving 6 bases not matched to a gene. CDR3 length equals 13 residues.